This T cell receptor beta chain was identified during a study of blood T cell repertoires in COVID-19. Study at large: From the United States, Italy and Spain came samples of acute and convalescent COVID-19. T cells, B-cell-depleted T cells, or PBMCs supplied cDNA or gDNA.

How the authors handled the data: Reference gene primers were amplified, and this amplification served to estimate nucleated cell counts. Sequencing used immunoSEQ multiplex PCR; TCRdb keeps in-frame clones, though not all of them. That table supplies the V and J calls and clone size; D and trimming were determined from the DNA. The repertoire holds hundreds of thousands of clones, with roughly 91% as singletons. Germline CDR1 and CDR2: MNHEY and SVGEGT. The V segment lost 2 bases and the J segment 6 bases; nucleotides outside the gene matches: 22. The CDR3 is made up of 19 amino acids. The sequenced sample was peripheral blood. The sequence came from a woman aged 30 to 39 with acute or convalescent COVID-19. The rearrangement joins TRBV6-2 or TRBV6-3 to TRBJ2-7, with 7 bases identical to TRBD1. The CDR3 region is CASSYGDRAVSPIKVEQYF. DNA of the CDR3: TGTGCCAGCAGTTACGGAGACAGGGCCGTTAGCCCCATCAAGGTCGAGCAGTACTTC.